The sequence of this T cell receptor (beta chain) was determined in a study of lymphopenia after photon versus proton radiotherapy. General study results and limits: Proton therapy kept repertoires fairly stable, unlike photons, which gained effector/memory cells. After the lymphocyte nadir, photon-treated repertoires showed oligoclonal expansion, especially of CD8+ Temra cells. Only patients who died were analyzed for survival; proton advantage is unproven. Larger post-nadir TCR diversity loss correlated inversely with survival in deceased patients.

On this clone: No antigen is known for it.

Germline values: CDR1 LGHNA, CDR2 YSLEER. The CDR3 has 15 amino acids. The V gene lost 2 bases and the J gene lost 0 bases, with 10 bases spanning the gap. The assay was immunoSEQ multiplex PCR, and TCRdb's table has in-frame clones only and misses some. In the table there are approximately 150,000 clones, about nine tenths of which are singletons. This sequence joins TRBV4-3 and TRBJ1-2; D is perhaps TRBD1 (5 bases). Sequencing was performed on peripheral blood, taken from a patient treated with photon-based radiotherapy. The receptor comes from a man aged 50-59 years with gastric cancer. CDR3 coding DNA: TGCGCCAGCAGCCAACGACAGAATTCTAACTATGGCTACACCTTC. Residues: CASSQRQNSNYGYTF.